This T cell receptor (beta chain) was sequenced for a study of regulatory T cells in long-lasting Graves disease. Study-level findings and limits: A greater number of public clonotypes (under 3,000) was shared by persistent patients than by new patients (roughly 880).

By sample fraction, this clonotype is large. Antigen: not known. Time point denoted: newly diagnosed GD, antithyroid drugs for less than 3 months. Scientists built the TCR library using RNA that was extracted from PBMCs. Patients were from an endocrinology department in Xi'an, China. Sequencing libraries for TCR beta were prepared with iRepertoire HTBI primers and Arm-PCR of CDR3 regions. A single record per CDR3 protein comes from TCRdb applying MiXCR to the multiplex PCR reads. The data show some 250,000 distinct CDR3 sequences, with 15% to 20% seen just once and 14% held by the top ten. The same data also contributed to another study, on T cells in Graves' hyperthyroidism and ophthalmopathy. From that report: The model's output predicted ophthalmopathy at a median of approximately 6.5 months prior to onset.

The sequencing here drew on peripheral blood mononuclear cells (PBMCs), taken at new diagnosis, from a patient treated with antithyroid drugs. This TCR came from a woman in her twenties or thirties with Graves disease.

This chain's CDR3 is CASSPDRGGTEAFF. The CDR3 region has the DNA TGTGCCAGCTCGCCAGACAGGGGGGGCACTGAAGCTTTCTTT. The gene calls are TRBV18 and TRBJ1-1; 9 bases align to TRBD1. CDR3 length: 14 amino acids. Germline CDR1 and CDR2: KGHSH and LQKENI. The J segment lost 4 bases and the V segment lost 6 bases, leaving 6 bases of the junction unmatched.